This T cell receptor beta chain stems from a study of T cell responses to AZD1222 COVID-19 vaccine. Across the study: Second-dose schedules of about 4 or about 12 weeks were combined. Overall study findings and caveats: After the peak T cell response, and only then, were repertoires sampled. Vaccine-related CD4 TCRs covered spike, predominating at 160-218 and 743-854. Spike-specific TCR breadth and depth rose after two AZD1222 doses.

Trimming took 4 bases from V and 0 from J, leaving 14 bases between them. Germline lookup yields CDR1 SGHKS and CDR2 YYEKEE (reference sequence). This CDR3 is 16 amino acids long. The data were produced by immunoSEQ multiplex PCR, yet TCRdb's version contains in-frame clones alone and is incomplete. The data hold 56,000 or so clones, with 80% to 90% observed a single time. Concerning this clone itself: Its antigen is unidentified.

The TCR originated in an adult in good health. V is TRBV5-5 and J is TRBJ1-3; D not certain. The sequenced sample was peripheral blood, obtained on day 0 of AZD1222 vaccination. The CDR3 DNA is TGTGCCAGCAGCGTACCGGGATTAGGCTCTGGAAACACCATATATTTT. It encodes CASSVPGLGSGNTIYF.